Each of the 21 T cell receptor beta chains below was sequenced from the same sample in a study of T cells in Graves' hyperthyroidism and ophthalmopathy. It was RNA transcripts that yielded the amplified TCR beta CDR3 regions. HTBI primers were the set used in a first-round RT-PCR of the TCR CDR3. Using its own MiXCR run on the multiplex PCR reads, TCRdb lists one record per CDR3 protein. The table shows more than 350,000 distinct CDR3 sequences, with approximately 14% occurring only once. Specimen: blood. The receptors here all came from a woman in her sixties with Graves' ophthalmopathy.

This clonotype was detected a few times. The chain combines TRBV13 with TRBJ2-5; D is perhaps TRBD2 (7 bases). This CDR3 spans 21 amino acids. CDR1 and CDR2 from the germline V gene are PRHDT and FYEKMQ (reference sequence). V dropped 6 bases and J dropped 7 bases, with 39 bases sitting between them. CDR3 loop: CASSAKQYRPSLTGTGGTQYF. The CDR3 DNA is TGTGCCAGCAGTGCCAAACAGTACAGACCCTCCCTGACAGGAACGGGGGGGACCCAGTACTTC.

The rearrangement uses TRBV7-2 and TRBJ2-5; D might be TRBD2 (6 bases). The CDR3 covers 14 residues. The germline V gene encodes CDR1 SGHTA and CDR2 FQGNSA. The V end lost 3 bases, the J end lost 4 bases, and 12 bases lay between the germline ends. The CDR3 region has the DNA TGTGCCAGCAGCTTTGGAGGGGTTTTAGAGACCCAGTACTTC. This translates into CASSFGGVLETQYF.

The rearrangement joins TRBV14 to TRBJ2-7; no clear D. Germline V CDR1 and CDR2: SGHDN, FVKESK. The V gene lost 0 bases and the J gene lost 6 bases, with 15 bases spanning the gap. The CDR3 loop spans 15 amino acids. The CDR3 reads CASSQDGSNRLEQYF. Here the CDR3 DNA reads TGTGCCAGCAGCCAAGATGGGTCCAATAGACTCGAGCAGTACTTC.

This clonotype was recorded many times. Written as DNA, the CDR3 is TGTGCCAGCTCCCGTACAAGGGTACGGGAGCAGTTCTTC. It specifies CASSRTRVREQFF. The chain links TRBV18 to TRBJ2-1; D is ambiguous. Germline lookup yields CDR1 KGHSH and CDR2 LQKENI. This CDR3 comprises 13 residues. V lost 6 bases and J lost 10, with 16 bases in between.

The sample holds many counts of this clonotype. The chain has TRBV6-5 and TRBJ1-5; a possible D gene is TRBD1 (6 bases). The CDR3 is made up of 15 amino acids. Germline lookup yields CDR1 MNHEY and CDR2 SVGAGI. Trimming stripped 2 bases from V and 6 bases from J, with 14 bases between. Here the CDR3 reads CASSYRAGVGQPQHF. The CDR3 coding sequence is TGTGCCAGCAGTTACAGGGCAGGGGTTGGTCAGCCCCAGCATTTT.

This clonotype was observed at least ten times. The chain is built from TRBV6-2 or TRBV6-3 and TRBJ2-5; 12 bases fit TRBD2. CDR3 length equals 15 residues. V lost 6 bases, J lost 1 base, and 3 bases stayed unmatched. In germline, CDR1 is MNHEY, CDR2 SVGEGT. The CDR3 spells CASSGLAGIQETQYF. The CDR3 DNA reads as TGTGCCAGCAGCGGACTAGCGGGAATCCAAGAGACCCAGTACTTC.

This clonotype was counted many times. J is TRBJ2-3 and V is TRBV3-1; no reliable D call. Germline CDR1 LGHDT, CDR2 YNNKEL (reference sequence). Trimming took 0 bases from V and 3 from J, leaving 7 bases between them. This CDR3 is built from 14 residues. CDR3 DNA sequence: TGTGCCAGCAGCCAAGATGTATTTACAGATACGCAGTATTTT. Protein sequence: CASSQDVFTDTQYF.

This clonotype came up many times. The CDR3 here is CASSPPTRTDTQYF. In nucleotides, the CDR3 is TGTGCCAGCTCACCACCGACTAGAACAGATACGCAGTATTTT. The V gene is TRBV18, the J gene TRBJ2-3; D is possibly TRBD2 (6 bases). Germline CDR1 reads KGHSH; CDR2 reads LQKENI. The V gene lost 0 bases and the J gene lost 3 bases, with 7 bases spanning the gap. The CDR3 has 14 amino acids.

This chain connects TRBV28 to TRBJ1-5, with D perhaps matching TRBD1 (5 bases). The germline V gene encodes CDR1 MDHEN and CDR2 SYDVKM. The CDR3 length is 15 residues. V lost 6 bases, J lost 1 base, and 13 bases lay in between. The CDR3 here is CASSLYYRSNQPQHF. CDR3 DNA: TGTGCCAGCAGCTTGTACTACAGGAGCAATCAGCCCCAGCATTTT.

The rearrangement joins TRBV18 to TRBJ1-3, with D possibly matching TRBD1 (5 bases). There are 16 residues in the CDR3. Germline V gene data show CDR1 as KGHSH and CDR2 as LQKENI. V lost 2 bases to trimming and J lost 1 base, with 12 bases between them. The CDR3 DNA is TGTGCCAGCTCACCATGGCGGGACGAGTCTGGAAACACCATATATTTT. This codes for CASSPWRDESGNTIYF.

V gene TRBV9 combines with J gene TRBJ1-4; D gene uncertain. This CDR3 has 14 amino acids. CDR1 and CDR2 from the germline V gene are SGDLS and YYNGEE. V was clipped by 4 bases and J by 8 bases, with 15 bases between them. CDR3 sequence (DNA): TGTGCCAGCAGCACCCAACCTGACCGGGAAAAACTGTTTTTT. This gives the protein CASSTQPDREKLFF.

The chain joins TRBV5-1 to TRBJ2-2; possibly TRBD2 for D (5 bases). CDR1 and CDR2 from the germline V gene are SGHRS and YFSETQ. Trimming pared 4 bases from V and 6 bases from J, leaving 16 bases between. The CDR3 sequence is 15 residues long. For the CDR3, the DNA is TGCGCCAGCAGCCCCACCAGAGGGTACCCCGGGGAGCTGTTTTTT. Its translation: CASSPTRGYPGELFF.

The chain couples TRBV5-6 to TRBJ1-2; D call uncertain. The CDR3 is 14 residues long. Germline loops: CDR1 SGHDT, CDR2 YYEEEE. The V gene lost 4 bases and the J gene lost 8 bases, with 18 bases spanning the gap. CDR3 residues: CASSAFNVGMGYTF. CDR3 bases: TGTGCCAGCAGCGCCTTTAATGTGGGGATGGGCTACACCTTC.

This clonotype was observed at least ten times. V gene TRBV20-1 combines with J gene TRBJ2-1, with D tentatively TRBD2 (6 bases). V lost 0 bases and J lost 8, with 17 bases in between. The CDR3 sequence is 15 residues long. CDR1 and CDR2 (germline): DFQATT, SNEGSKA (reference sequence). This CDR3 reads CSARDPGLAWDEQFF. CDR3 coding DNA: TGCAGTGCTAGAGATCCGGGGCTAGCGTGGGATGAGCAGTTCTTC.

This clonotype was detected only a few times. Here the CDR3 reads CSHLAESYNEQFF. DNA of the CDR3: TGCAGTCACTTAGCGGAATCCTACAATGAGCAGTTCTTC. This chain joins TRBV20-1 and TRBJ2-1, with a weak D call TRBD2 (6 bases). The V end lost 8 bases, the J end lost 1 base, and 12 bases lay between the germline ends. This CDR3 spans 13 amino acids. CDR1 is DFQATT and CDR2 is SNEGSKA in the germline V gene (reference sequence).

J is TRBJ1-3 and V is TRBV28; no clear D gene. The CDR3 consists of 14 residues. Germline V gene sequence: CDR1 MDHEN, CDR2 SYDVKM. Deletions cut 8 bases from V and 4 bases from J, with 15 bases between. CDR3 residues: CASRPQEVGNTIYF. The CDR3 nucleotides read TGTGCCAGCCGGCCCCAGGAAGTCGGAAACACCATATATTTT. Based on the CDR3 plus reference TRBV28 and TRBJ1-3, the full variable domain is DVKVTQSSRYLVKRTGEKVFLECVQDMDHENMFWYRQDPGLGLRLIYFSYDVKMKEKGDIPEGYSVSREKKERFSLILESASTNQTSMYLCASRPQEVGNTIYFGEGSWLTVV.

The chain is built from TRBV28 and TRBJ2-3, with 9 positions matching TRBD1. The ends lost 5 bases at V and 3 bases at J; junction bases unmatched: 9. Germline V lookup: CDR1 MDHEN, CDR2 SYDVKM. CDR3 size: 16 residues. In nucleotides, the CDR3 is TGTGCCAGCAGTCAAGAGGGACAGGGTATAACAGATACGCAGTATTTT. This encodes CASSQEGQGITDTQYF.

This clonotype turned up a few times. The rearrangement links TRBV6-2 or TRBV6-3 to TRBJ1-6; no clear D. There are 15 residues in the CDR3. Germline lookup yields CDR1 MNHEY and CDR2 SVGEGT. Between the trimmed V and J ends, which lost 6 bases and 0 bases, there was a span of 9 bases. Written as DNA, the CDR3 is TGTGCCAGCAGATTTCCGAGCTCCTATAATTCACCCCTCCACTTT. This sequence encodes CASRFPSSYNSPLHF.

This clonotype showed up just a few times. The chain recombines TRBV7-9 with TRBJ2-3; TRBD2 aligns across 8 bases. Trimming removed 6 bases from V and 1 base from J; junction bases left unmatched: 9. Germline V gene data show CDR1 as SEHNR and CDR2 as FQNEAQ (reference sequence). The CDR3 extends over 16 amino acids. This CDR3 reads CASSTWGREGTDTQYF. The CDR3, as DNA: TGTGCCAGCAGTACATGGGGGCGGGAGGGCACAGATACGCAGTATTTT. Together with reference TRBV7-9 and TRBJ2-3, the CDR3 gives the full variable domain: DTGVSQNPRHKITKRGQNVTFRCDPISEHNRLYWYRQTLGQGPEFLTYFQNEAQLEKSRLLSDRFSAERPKGSFSTLEIQRTEQGDSAMYLCASSTWGREGTDTQYFGPGTRLTVL.

Ten or more counts support this clonotype. This chain links TRBV29-1 with TRBJ2-7; 9 bases match TRBD2. CDR3 length: 15 residues. V was clipped by 0 bases and J by 6 bases; unmatched bases: 9. In germline, CDR1 is SQVTM, CDR2 ANQGSEA. CDR3 loop: CSVEDGSGSSVEQYF. CDR3 DNA: TGCAGCGTTGAAGACGGTAGCGGGAGTTCGGTCGAGCAGTACTTC.

This clonotype was seen repeatedly, ten times or more. The CDR3 coding sequence is TGTGCCAGCAGCTTGGGGACAGGGTGGGCAGATACGCAGTATTTT. The encoded protein is CASSLGTGWADTQYF. This chain links TRBV7-8 with TRBJ2-3; 9 bases fit TRBD1. V dropped 3 bases and J dropped 4; count of bases not matched to a gene: 5. Germline V gene data show CDR1 as SGHVS and CDR2 as FQNEAQ. This CDR3 region has 15 residues.